These 5 T cell receptor beta chains were all obtained from the same sample, sequenced in a study of blood T cell repertoires in COVID-19. Only in-frame clones appear in the TCRdb table, and some are missing; sequencing was by immunoSEQ multiplex PCR. The profile shows approximately 290,000 clones, around 85% of them singletons. Sequenced material: peripheral blood. The source is a human donor with COVID-19, enrolled during active disease. The donor label of this sample is uncertain.

This clone came up a few times. The chain joins TRBV7-2 to TRBJ1-2, with 8 bases matching TRBD1. Germline V gene sequence: CDR1 SGHTA, CDR2 FQGNSA. This CDR3 region has 14 residues. The V gene end was trimmed by 8 bases and the J gene end by 5 bases; junction bases not matched to a gene: 10. CDR3 residues: CASRVAGGLYGYTF. The CDR3 coding sequence is TGTGCCAGCCGCGTGGCAGGGGGCTTGTATGGCTACACCTTC.

V gene TRBV24-1 combines with J gene TRBJ2-1, with D possibly TRBD1 on 5 matching bases. The ends were cut back, 4 bases at V and 9 bases at J, with 18 bases in the middle. The CDR3 sequence is 15 residues long. From germline, CDR1 is KGHDR and CDR2 SFDVKD. The CDR3 loop reads CATSEAHPAQGEQFF. The DNA for the CDR3 is TGTGCCACCAGTGAGGCCCATCCGGCTCAGGGTGAGCAGTTCTTC.

This chain uses TRBV28 with TRBJ1-4, with TRBD1 matching 7 bases. CDR3 length: 16 residues. J lost 4 bases, V lost 5 bases, and 10 bases had no gene match. Looked up from germline, CDR1 is MDHEN and CDR2 is SYDVKM. The CDR3 spells CASSPDRSEGNEKLFF. CDR3 nucleotides: TGTGCCAGCAGTCCGGACAGGTCCGAGGGTAATGAAAAACTGTTTTTT.

This rearrangement joins TRBV5-1 to TRBJ2-1; the match to TRBD2 covers 12 bases. CDR1 and CDR2 (germline): SGHRS, YFSETQ. J was trimmed by 5 bases and V by 3 bases; bases with no gene match: 3. The CDR3 has 15 amino acids. CDR3 protein: CASSSLAGGDNEQFF. DNA of the CDR3: TGCGCCAGCAGCTCTCTAGCGGGAGGGGACAATGAGCAGTTCTTC.

The gene calls are TRBV20-1 and TRBJ2-1, with TRBD2 matching 8 bases. Germline CDR1 is DFQATT and CDR2 is SNEGSKA (reference sequence). Germline trimming cut 4 bases from V and 2 bases from J; bases unmatched to any gene: 4. There are 14 residues in the CDR3. CDR3 sequence: CSAIETSAYNEQFF. The CDR3 region has the DNA TGCAGTGCTATTGAGACTAGCGCCTACAATGAGCAGTTCTTC.